These 20 T cell receptor beta chains share one sample of origin, sequenced in a study of blood T cell repertoires in COVID-19 (dated by TCRdb to the early 2020s). To prepare the library, the immunoSEQ multiplex PCR assay was applied. What TCRdb holds here is the immuneACCESS table cut down to in-frame rearrangements. Part of the clones is not present; checked against another copy, under half of the missing clones reflect an unresolved V gene, and the others are unexplained. A total of 150,000 or so clones appear in this sample, 88% of them only once. More than 6.5% of the sample goes to the ten largest clones. The sequencing sample was made of PBMCs or T cells enriched from blood (not recorded which). These receptors all come from a woman aged 45-60 years who had recovered from COVID-19.

This clone was observed once. This chain links TRBV11-2 with TRBJ1-6, with unresolved D. The germline V gene has CDR1 SGHAT and CDR2 FQNNGV. The CDR3 loop spans 13 amino acids. The V end lost 0 bases, the J end lost 8 bases, and 5 bases lay between the germline ends. The CDR3, as DNA: TGTGCCAGCAGCTTAGAACACCATTCACCCCTCCACTTT. It yields the protein CASSLEHHSPLHF.

The chain recombines TRBV25-1 with TRBJ2-1; possibly TRBD2 for D (7 bases). CDR1 is MGHDK and CDR2 is SYGVNS in the germline V gene. The CDR3 runs 15 residues. V gave up 1 base and J gave up 10 bases, with 17 bases separating them. The CDR3 bases are TGTGCCAGCAGTGAATGGGAGGGGGGTAATTGGGAGCAGTTCTTC. Amino acids: CASSEWEGGNWEQFF.

This clone occurred once. The chain links TRBV6-2 or TRBV6-3 to TRBJ1-1, with D unclear. The CDR3 totals 12 residues. Deletions cut 4 bases from V and 7 bases from J, with 10 bases between. Looked up from germline, CDR1 is MNHEY and CDR2 is SVGEGT. The CDR3 sequence: CASSSRALEAFF. CDR3 DNA sequence: TGTGCCAGCAGTTCACGAGCACTTGAAGCTTTCTTT.

This sequence joins TRBV9 and TRBJ2-3; tentatively, D is TRBD2 (7 bases). V shed 2 bases and J shed 1 base, with 20 bases lying between them. Germline values: CDR1 SGDLS, CDR2 YYNGEE. This CDR3 region has 18 residues. The CDR3: CASSVEGGGLGGTDTQYF. The CDR3 DNA is TGTGCCAGCAGCGTCGAGGGGGGGGGCCTTGGAGGCACAGATACGCAGTATTTT. The full variable domain, completed using reference TRBV9 and TRBJ2-3, is DSGVTQTPKHLITATGQRVTLRCSPRSGDLSVYWYQQSLDQGLQFLIQYYNGEERAKGNILERFSAQQFPDLHSELNLSSLELGDSALYFCASSVEGGGLGGTDTQYFGPGTRLTVL.

The V gene is TRBV5-1, the J gene TRBJ1-2; 9 positions agree with TRBD1. The CDR3 runs to 13 residues. With V trimmed by 3 bases and J by 7 bases, 4 bases remained unmatched. Germline V gene sequence: CDR1 SGHRS, CDR2 YFSETQ. The CDR3 region has the DNA TGCGCCAGCAGCTACGGGACAGGGAGTGGCTACACCTTC. Translated: CASSYGTGSGYTF.

The chain has TRBV28 and TRBJ2-5, with 9 bases that match TRBD2. Germline CDR1 is MDHEN and CDR2 is SYDVKM. The CDR3 length is 13 residues. Unmatched junction bases numbered 6, after V lost 8 bases and J lost 5 bases. CDR3 in DNA: TGTGCCAGCTCACTAGCGGGCAGTGAGACCCAGTACTTC. Protein: CASSLAGSETQYF.

The rearrangement links TRBV6-6 to TRBJ2-3, with 8 bases fitting TRBD1. The CDR3 is made up of 15 amino acids. From germline, CDR1 is MNHNY and CDR2 SVGAGI (reference sequence). Trimming removed 8 bases from V and 1 base from J; junction bases left unmatched: 8. CDR3 residues: CASDRPGQGTDTQYF. CDR3 nucleotides: TGTGCCAGCGATCGGCCGGGACAGGGCACAGATACGCAGTATTTT.

The V gene is TRBV7-8, the J gene TRBJ2-3; possible D gene TRBD1, 6 bases. Looked up from germline, CDR1 is SGHVS and CDR2 is FQNEAQ. V lost 1 base and J 1 base, leaving 12 bases between the germline ends. The CDR3 totals 16 residues. In DNA form, the CDR3 reads TGTGCCAGCAGCTTAGATACAGGGATTCGCACAGATACGCAGTATTTT. Translation gives CASSLDTGIRTDTQYF. The entire variable domain, with the rest obtained from reference TRBV7-8 and TRBJ2-3, is as follows: GAGVSQSPRYKVAKRGQDVALRCDPISGHVSLFWYQQALGQGPEFLTYFQNEAQLDKSGLPSDRFFAERPEGSVSTLKIQRTQQEDSAVYLCASSLDTGIRTDTQYFGPGTRLTVL.

The chain carries TRBV7-9 and TRBJ1-1, with D unresolved. The ends were cut back, 0 bases at V and 2 bases at J, with 4 bases in the middle. Germline V lookup: CDR1 SEHNR, CDR2 FQNEAQ (reference sequence). The CDR3 is made up of 13 amino acids. Here the CDR3 reads CASSLAHNTEAFF. The CDR3 DNA reads as TGTGCCAGCAGCTTAGCACACAACACTGAAGCTTTCTTT.

This clone was seen a single time. The chain is built from TRBV5-1 and TRBJ1-2; TRBD1 is a possible D gene (5 bases). The CDR3 extends over 17 amino acids. Deletions cut 2 bases from V and 1 base from J, with 18 bases between. Looked up from germline, CDR1 is SGHRS and CDR2 is YFSETQ. CDR3 DNA: TGCGCCAGCAGCTTCTTTTCCAGGGAAAGTGATAACTATGGCTACACCTTC. Translation gives CASSFFSRESDNYGYTF.

The chain couples TRBV5-6 to TRBJ1-1; a possible D gene is TRBD1 (6 bases). V was shortened by 2 bases and J by 0 bases, with 14 bases between the two germline ends. The CDR3 extends over 16 amino acids. Germline lookup yields CDR1 SGHDT and CDR2 YYEEEE. Here the CDR3 DNA reads TGTGCCAGCAGCTTTAGGGGGTTAGGGATGAACACTGAAGCTTTCTTT. Residues: CASSFRGLGMNTEAFF.

The chain couples TRBV6-5 to TRBJ2-6; D possibly corresponds to TRBD1 (5 bases). This CDR3 is built from 15 residues. Trimming stripped 5 bases from V and 2 bases from J, with 10 bases between. Germline V gene lookup returns CDR1 MNHEY and CDR2 SVGAGI. For the CDR3, the DNA is TGTGCCAGCAGTCCCCAGGGAACTGGGGCCAACGTCCTGACTTTC. It codes for CASSPQGTGANVLTF.

This clone was observed a single time. The V gene is TRBV3-1 (or the pseudogene TRBV3-2), the J gene TRBJ1-2; weak D call: TRBD1 (6 bases). The CDR3 length is 14 residues. Deletions cut 5 bases from V and 6 bases from J, with 16 bases between. Germline V gene sequence: CDR1 LGHDT, CDR2 YNNKEL (reference sequence). DNA of the CDR3: TGTGCCAGCAGCATGCGGGGGGGCCTGGATGGCTACACCTTC. Protein: CASSMRGGLDGYTF.

V usage is TRBV7-3 and J usage is TRBJ1-2; TRBD1 matches 10 bases. Trimming removed 1 base from V and 6 bases from J; junction bases left unmatched: 14. Germline V gives CDR1 SGHTA, CDR2 FQGTGA. The CDR3 is made up of 18 amino acids. The CDR3 here is CASSLKPMGQGFTNGYTF. The CDR3 DNA reads TGTGCCAGCAGCTTAAAACCCATGGGACAGGGGTTTACGAATGGCTACACCTTC.

The chain has TRBV5-1 and TRBJ2-2; 9 bases fit TRBD1. The junction had 7 bases not matched to a gene; V was cut back by 0 bases and J by 7 bases. CDR3 length equals 16 residues. Germline-derived CDR1 and CDR2 are SGHRS and YFSETQ. Here the CDR3 DNA reads TGCGCCAGCAGCTTGGGGCACAGGGGGCGCATCGGGGAGCTGTTTTTT. Translated: CASSLGHRGRIGELFF. The full variable domain, in which reference TRBV5-1 and TRBJ2-2 provide the parts outside the CDR3, is KAGVTQTPRYLIKTRGQQVTLSCSPISGHRSVSWYQQTPGQGLQFLFEYFSETQRNKGNFPGRFSGRQFSNSRSEMNVSTLELGDSALYLCASSLGHRGRIGELFFGEGSRLTVL.

This rearrangement joins TRBV7-2 to TRBJ2-3; TRBD2 matches at 7 bases. The ends lost 4 bases at V and 2 bases at J; junction bases unmatched: 6. Looked up from germline, CDR1 is SGHTA and CDR2 is FQGNSA. The CDR3 covers 15 residues. In DNA, the CDR3 is TGTGCCAGCAGCTCAGCGGGGCCTCTCACAGATACGCAGTATTTT. Residues: CASSSAGPLTDTQYF.

The rearrangement uses TRBV5-1 and TRBJ1-3, with D possibly matching TRBD1 (6 bases). Trimming shortened V by 2 bases and J by 0 bases, and 12 bases separated the two germline ends. This CDR3 is 16 amino acids long. Germline V CDR1 and CDR2: SGHRS, YFSETQ. In DNA, the CDR3 is TGCGCCAGCAGCTTAGGGGGGGCAAACTCTGGAAACACCATATATTTT. Its translation is CASSLGGANSGNTIYF.

The chain employs TRBV9 and TRBJ2-7; no clear D. Germline CDR1 SGDLS, CDR2 YYNGEE. V lost 6 bases, J lost 1 base, and 14 bases lay in between. This CDR3 is 14 amino acids long. CDR3 nucleotides: TGTGCCAGCAATTCAGGAATCCCATCCTACGAGCAGTACTTC. Amino acids: CASNSGIPSYEQYF.

J is TRBJ2-2 and V is TRBV11-3; 7 bases line up with TRBD2. This CDR3 has 15 amino acids. Germline V CDR1 and CDR2: SGHNT, YENEEA. V lost 10 bases, J lost 3 bases, and 11 bases stayed unmatched. CDR3 bases: TGTGCCACAAAAGGAACGGGGGGATACACCGGGGAGCTGTTTTTT. Translating gives CATKGTGGYTGELFF.

The chain employs TRBV27 and TRBJ2-2; possibly TRBD2 for D (5 bases). The CDR3 is 16 residues long. The V gene's germline CDR1 is MNHEY and CDR2 SMNVEV (reference sequence). V was pared by 3 bases and J by 4 bases, with 15 bases between. DNA of the CDR3: TGTGCCAGCAGTTTTGCAGGCCTCGGAGGCACCGGGGAGCTGTTTTTT. Residues: CASSFAGLGGTGELFF.